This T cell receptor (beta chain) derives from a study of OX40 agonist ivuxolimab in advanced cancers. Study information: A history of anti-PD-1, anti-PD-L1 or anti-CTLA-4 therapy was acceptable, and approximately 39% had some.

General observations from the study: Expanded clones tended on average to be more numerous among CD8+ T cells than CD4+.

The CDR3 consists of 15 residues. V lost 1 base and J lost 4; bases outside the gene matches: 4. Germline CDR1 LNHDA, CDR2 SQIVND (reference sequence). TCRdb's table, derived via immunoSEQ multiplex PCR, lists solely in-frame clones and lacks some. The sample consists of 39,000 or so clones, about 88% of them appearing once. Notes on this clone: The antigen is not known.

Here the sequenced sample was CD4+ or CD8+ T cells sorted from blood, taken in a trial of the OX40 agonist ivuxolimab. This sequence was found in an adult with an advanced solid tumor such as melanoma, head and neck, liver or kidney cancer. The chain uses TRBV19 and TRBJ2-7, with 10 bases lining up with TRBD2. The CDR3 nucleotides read TGTGCCAGTAGTATAGGTCTGACTAGCGGGTACGAGCAGTACTTC. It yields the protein CASSIGLTSGYEQYF.